The 12 T cell receptor beta chains given below trace back to one sample, sequenced in a study of blood T cell repertoires in COVID-19. Generated by immunoSEQ multiplex PCR, the TCRdb table keeps only in-frame clones and is missing some. The data hold under 350,000 clones, with about 89% observed a single time. The sequencing sample was made of PBMCs or T cells enriched from blood (not recorded which). All receptors come from a middle-aged woman who had recovered from COVID-19.

This clone has only one observation. This chain joins TRBV7-2 and TRBJ1-4; TRBD1 might be the D (5 bases). V gave up 1 base and J gave up 4 bases, with 10 bases separating them. Germline V gives CDR1 SGHTA, CDR2 FQGNSA. The CDR3 contains 15 residues. As DNA, the CDR3 is TGTGCCAGCAGCTTAGGGGGGACTTATAATGAAAAACTGTTTTTT. Amino acid sequence: CASSLGGTYNEKLFF.

This clone is a singleton in its sample. The chain joins TRBV7-9 to TRBJ2-2; D perhaps matches TRBD2 (6 bases). Germline V CDR1 and CDR2: SEHNR, FQNEAQ (reference sequence). Trimming removed 11 bases at V and 0 bases at J, with 10 bases between. This CDR3 is 13 amino acids long. The DNA for the CDR3 is TGTGCCCCGGGACTGGCGAACACCGGGGAGCTGTTTTTT. This codes for CAPGLANTGELFF. Variable domain in full (rest from reference TRBV7-9 and TRBJ2-2): DTGVSQNPRHKITKRGQNVTFRCDPISEHNRLYWYRQTLGQGPEFLTYFQNEAQLEKSRLLSDRFSAERPKGSFSTLEIQRTEQGDSAMYLCAPGLANTGELFFGEGSRLTVL.

This chain links TRBV19 with TRBJ1-2; 10 bases fit TRBD1. CDR1 and CDR2 (germline): LNHDA, SQIVND (reference sequence). After removal of 5 bases from V and 4 bases from J, the junction contained 10 bases not matched to a gene. The CDR3 extends over 16 amino acids. The CDR3 region is CASSPPGQGPFYGYTF. In nucleotides, the CDR3 is TGTGCCAGTAGTCCTCCGGGACAGGGGCCTTTCTATGGCTACACCTTC.

This chain connects TRBV7-9 to TRBJ1-1; tentatively, D is TRBD1 (6 bases). Trimming removed 5 bases at V and 5 bases at J, with 12 bases between. There are 13 residues in the CDR3. Per germline, CDR1 SEHNR and CDR2 FQNEAQ (reference sequence). CDR3 DNA: TGTGCCAGCAGCGTAGAAGGGGGTACTGAAGCTTTCTTT. Its translation is CASSVEGGTEAFF.

This rearrangement joins TRBV9 to TRBJ2-7; the match to TRBD2 covers 7 bases. The CDR3 loop spans 16 amino acids. J was trimmed by 7 bases and V by 1 base; bases with no gene match: 14. Germline loops: CDR1 SGDLS, CDR2 YYNGEE. The CDR3 nucleotides are TGTGCCAGCAGCGTATCGGTTGGGGAGGGAGTGTTAGAGCAGTACTTC. Protein product: CASSVSVGEGVLEQYF.

V and J are TRBV19 and TRBJ1-5, with 8 bases matching TRBD1. The V segment lost 5 bases and the J segment 4 bases; nucleotides outside the gene matches: 4. The CDR3 has 14 amino acids. CDR1 is LNHDA and CDR2 is SQIVND in the germline V gene (reference sequence). The CDR3 DNA follows: TGTGCCAGTAGTTCCCGACAGGGGAATCAGCCCCAGCATTTT. It is translated as CASSSRQGNQPQHF. Full variable domain (remainder filled in from reference TRBV19 and TRBJ1-5): DGGITQSPKYLFRKEGQNVTLSCEQNLNHDAMYWYRQDPGQGLRLIYYSQIVNDFQKGDIAEGYSVSREKKESFPLTVTSAQKNPTAFYLCASSSRQGNQPQHFGDGTRLSIL.

This CDR3 reads CASSLEQGETQYF. The CDR3 DNA is TGTGCCAGCAGCCTGGAACAGGGAGAGACCCAGTACTTC. The V gene is TRBV3-1 (or the pseudogene TRBV3-2), the J gene TRBJ2-5; the D gene is possibly TRBD1 (6 bases). Germline V gives CDR1 LGHDT, CDR2 YNNKEL (reference sequence). V shed 4 bases and J shed 4 bases, with 10 bases lying between them. This CDR3 is 13 amino acids long.

The chain employs TRBV2 and TRBJ1-1, with D unclear. CDR1 is SNHLY, CDR2 FYNNEI, per germline. V was pared by 4 bases and J by 1 base, with 10 bases between. There are 14 residues in the CDR3. The CDR3: CASSVAGKNTEAFF. Written as DNA, the CDR3 is TGTGCCAGCAGTGTGGCCGGGAAGAACACTGAAGCTTTCTTT.

This clone came up once. V and J are TRBV6-6 and TRBJ2-2, with 9 nucleotides matching TRBD2. J gave up 7 bases and V 5 bases, and 8 bases lay outside the gene matches. Germline CDR1 reads MNHNY; CDR2 reads SVGAGI (reference sequence). The CDR3 runs 15 residues. The CDR3, as DNA: TGTGCCAGCAGTCTTAGCGGGAGAGGCGGCGGGGAGCTGTTTTTT. It yields the protein CASSLSGRGGGELFF.

The rearrangement uses TRBV21-1 and TRBJ1-1; the DNA was not used to check the table's D call, TRBD1. TRBV21-1 represents a pseudogene. The CDR3 covers 11 residues. CDR3: CARTAGAEAFF. As DNA, the CDR3 is TGTGCCAGGACGGCAGGGGCTGAAGCTTTCTTT.

V is TRBV18 and J is TRBJ2-1; 7 nucleotides line up with TRBD2. Per germline, CDR1 KGHSH and CDR2 LQKENI. With 0 bases clipped from V and 9 bases from J, the junction kept 2 bases outside the gene matches. The CDR3 contains 13 residues. The CDR3 nucleotides are TGTGCCAGCTCACCACCGGGGAGGGGTGAGCAGTTCTTC. This encodes CASSPPGRGEQFF.

CDR3 bases: TGTGCCAGCTCACCACCGCAGGGGATGTACTCTGAAGCTTTCTTT. Amino acid sequence: CASSPPQGMYSEAFF. The chain couples TRBV18 to TRBJ1-1, with D tentatively TRBD1 (6 bases). CDR1 and CDR2 (germline): KGHSH, LQKENI. The CDR3 length is 15 residues. The V and J ends lost 0 bases and 6 bases respectively, with 14 bases between them. Based on the CDR3 plus reference TRBV18 and TRBJ1-1, the full variable domain is NAGVMQNPRHLVRRRGQEARLRCSPMKGHSHVYWYRQLPEEGLKFMVYLQKENIIDESGMPKERFSAEFPKEGPSILRIQQVVRGDSAAYFCASSPPQGMYSEAFFGQGTRLTVV.